A selection of T cell receptor beta chains follows, all from one sample in a study of Ad26.COV2.S vaccination and SARS-CoV-2 variants. Profiled with immunoSEQ multiplex PCR; TCRdb holds only in-frame clones, not every one. The data hold some 350,000 clones, with 70% to 90% observed a single time. The starting material was peripheral blood, obtained in a trial of Ad26.COV2.S vaccine versus placebo. The receptors shown here come from a person between 18 and 65 years old who received the Ad26.COV2.S COVID-19 vaccine or a placebo. CDR3s include the opening cysteine and the closing phenylalanine or tryptophan. The D gene is left open where the match is weak. Clone size is given for some rows only: seen once, a few or many times, or a class if the clone is expanded.

clone_size: few
v_call: TRBV12-3/TRBV12-4
d_call: .
j_call: TRBJ2-7
cdr3_nt: TGTGCCAGCAGTTTAGCGGCCGAGCAGTACTTC
cdr3_aa: CASSLAAEQYF

clone_size: once
v_call: TRBV18
d_call: TRBD1
j_call: TRBJ2-7
cdr3_nt: TGTGCCAGCTCACCGGGACAGGGCGTCTACGAGCAGTACTTC
cdr3_aa: CASSPGQGVYEQYF

clone_size: .
v_call: TRBV30
d_call: TRBD2
j_call: TRBJ2-3
cdr3_nt: TGTGCCTGGAGAGAGGGACTAGCGGGATCCCTAATAACAGATACGCAGTATTTT
cdr3_aa: CAWREGLAGSLITDTQYF

clone_size: .
v_call: TRBV27
d_call: .
j_call: TRBJ1-2
cdr3_nt: TGTGCCAGCAGTAGAAACAGGGAGCTCAACTATGGCTACACCTTC
cdr3_aa: CASSRNRELNYGYTF

clone_size: .
v_call: TRBV24-1
d_call: .
j_call: TRBJ2-5
cdr3_nt: TGTGCCACCAGTGATAGCGGTTACCAAGAGACCCAGTACTTC
cdr3_aa: CATSDSGYQETQYF

clone_size: .
v_call: TRBV10-3
d_call: .
j_call: TRBJ2-3
cdr3_nt: TGTGCCAACCGGGACGGAAGCACAGATACGCAGTATTTT
cdr3_aa: CANRDGSTDTQYF

clone_size: .
v_call: TRBV7-2
d_call: .
j_call: TRBJ1-4
cdr3_nt: TGTGCCAGCAGCTTACTACGAATCTTGTTGGTTGTTGAAAAACTGTTTTTT
cdr3_aa: CASSLLRILLVVEKLFF

clone_size: .
v_call: TRBV19
d_call: .
j_call: TRBJ2-5
cdr3_nt: TGTGCCAGCCGGGCCGGGAGCGGAAGGGAAGGGACCCAGTACTTC
cdr3_aa: CASRAGSGREGTQYF

clone_size: .
v_call: TRBV10-3
d_call: .
j_call: TRBJ2-2
cdr3_nt: TGTGCCATCAGTGAGGAACGTAGGGTCGGGGAGCTGTTTTTT
cdr3_aa: CAISEERRVGELFF

clone_size: .
v_call: TRBV10-1
d_call: .
j_call: TRBJ1-5
cdr3_nt: TGCGCCAGCAGTGACGGGGATCAGCCCCAGCATTTT
cdr3_aa: CASSDGDQPQHF

clone_size: .
v_call: TRBV5-1
d_call: TRBD1
j_call: TRBJ2-1
cdr3_nt: TGCGCCAGCAGCTATTTTCAAGGACAGGGGGGCGGTGAGCAGTTCTTC
cdr3_aa: CASSYFQGQGGGEQFF

clone_size: .
v_call: TRBV7-2
d_call: .
j_call: TRBJ2-3
cdr3_nt: TGTGCCAGCAGCTTAGTTGGGGGCGGAGATACGCAGTATTTT
cdr3_aa: CASSLVGGGDTQYF

clone_size: .
v_call: TRBV2
d_call: TRBD1
j_call: TRBJ2-3
cdr3_nt: TGTGCCAGCAGTGGAGGGACAGTCCTAGATACGCAGTATTTT
cdr3_aa: CASSGGTVLDTQYF

clone_size: once
v_call: TRBV30
d_call: .
j_call: TRBJ1-5
cdr3_nt: TGTGCCTGGATGCAAGGAACCCAGCCCCAGCATTTT
cdr3_aa: CAWMQGTQPQHF

clone_size: .
v_call: TRBV6-5
d_call: TRBD1
j_call: TRBJ1-2
cdr3_nt: TGTGCCAGCAAATGGGACAGGAGCAACTATGGCTACACCTTC
cdr3_aa: CASKWDRSNYGYTF

clone_size: .
v_call: TRBV5-1
d_call: TRBD1
j_call: TRBJ1-1
cdr3_nt: TGCGCCAGCAGCTCCGGGACAGCGGTGAACACTGAAGCTTTCTTT
cdr3_aa: CASSSGTAVNTEAFF

clone_size: few
v_call: TRBV20-1
d_call: .
j_call: TRBJ2-7
cdr3_nt: TGCAGTGGCGGGGAAAACTACGAGCAGTACTTC
cdr3_aa: CSGGENYEQYF

clone_size: .
v_call: TRBV6-6
d_call: .
j_call: TRBJ2-5
cdr3_nt: TGTGCCAGCAGCTATACAATAGAAACCCAGTACTTC
cdr3_aa: CASSYTIETQYF

clone_size: .
v_call: TRBV5-5
d_call: .
j_call: TRBJ1-1
cdr3_nt: TGTGCCAGCAGCTTGGCGGACACGAACACTGAAGCTTTCTTT
cdr3_aa: CASSLADTNTEAFF

clone_size: .
v_call: TRBV5-1
d_call: TRBD1
j_call: TRBJ1-1
cdr3_nt: TGCGCCAGCTGGACAGGGCCTTTGAACACTGAAGCTTTCTTT
cdr3_aa: CASWTGPLNTEAFF

clone_size: .
v_call: TRBV25-1
d_call: .
j_call: TRBJ1-2
cdr3_nt: TGTGCCAGCGGCCCCCGGGACACGCTTTTAGGCTACACCTTC
cdr3_aa: CASGPRDTLLGYTF

clone_size: .
v_call: TRBV28
d_call: .
j_call: TRBJ2-2
cdr3_nt: TGTGCCAGCAGTTTGCCGATGGGGGAGCTGTTTTTT
cdr3_aa: CASSLPMGELFF

clone_size: .
v_call: TRBV19
d_call: .
j_call: TRBJ1-1
cdr3_nt: TGTGCCAGTAGTATAGAAGGGGGGTCAGCGACTTTCTTT
cdr3_aa: CASSIEGGSATFF

clone_size: .
v_call: TRBV2
d_call: .
j_call: TRBJ1-5
cdr3_nt: TGTGCCAGCAGTAACTCAGGGTCGGGCCCCCAGCATTTT
cdr3_aa: CASSNSGSGPQHF

clone_size: .
v_call: TRBV29-1
d_call: TRBD2
j_call: TRBJ2-1
cdr3_nt: TGCAGCGTTGAACCGGGACTAGCGGGAGCGGGTGAGCAGTTCTTC
cdr3_aa: CSVEPGLAGAGEQFF

clone_size: .
v_call: TRBV5-1
d_call: TRBD2
j_call: TRBJ2-1
cdr3_nt: TGCGCCAGCAGCCCCCGCCCGTTAGCGGGGGGAGACAATGAGCAGTTCTTC
cdr3_aa: CASSPRPLAGGDNEQFF

clone_size: few
v_call: TRBV4-3
d_call: .
j_call: TRBJ1-6
cdr3_nt: TGCGCCAGCAGCCAAGATCTTACCTCACCCCTCCACTTT
cdr3_aa: CASSQDLTSPLHF